These 5 T cell receptor beta chains were all obtained from the same sample, sequenced in a study of post-analysis software for immune sequencing data (dated by TCRdb to about 2015). Libraries were made using PCR. The sequencer was an Illumina HiSeq 2500. Unique molecular identifiers were incorporated into TCR beta cDNA libraries to reduce PCR and sequencing biases. TCRdb applied fastp at Q25 and MiXCR to the public reads, then kept only in-frame beta chains. Identical CDR3 proteins give one entry, which carries the most common genes and DNA. This sample has roughly 870,000 distinct CDR3 sequences in its table, and approximately 57% of those were observed once. About 4.5% of the sample belongs to the ten largest clones. No antigens are known for them. Broader findings and caveats from the paper: Significantly higher frequencies in patients than in controls were found for five or six TRBV segments, including TRBV5-6, TRBV5-1 and TRBV20-1.

The sample was blood. These receptor sequences come from a girl between 5 and 17 years old with multiple sclerosis.

This clonotype was found once. Here the CDR3 reads CASNREHLHNEQFF. CDR3 sequence (DNA): TGTGCCAGCAACAGGGAGCACCTCCACAATGAGCAGTTCTTC. This chain uses TRBV9 with TRBJ2-1, with a possible D match to TRBD1 (6 bases). V dropped 6 bases and J dropped 5 bases, with 15 bases sitting between them. CDR3 size: 14 residues. Germline CDR1 and CDR2: SGDLS and YYNGEE.

For the CDR3, the DNA is TGCGCCAGCAGCTTGCCCCCAGGCGGTCCTCCCTACGAGCAGTACTTC. This sequence encodes CASSLPPGGPPYEQYF. The chain links TRBV5-1 to TRBJ2-7; no clear D gene. The CDR3 totals 16 residues. Trimming stripped 1 base from V and 2 bases from J, with 16 bases between. CDR1 SGHRS and CDR2 YFSETQ come from the germline V gene.

The chain carries TRBV10-3 and TRBJ2-4; TRBD2 aligns across 11 bases. The length of the CDR3 is 15 residues. Losses at the gene ends were 5 bases for V and 5 bases for J; bases not matched to a gene: 5. Germline V lookup: CDR1 ENHRY, CDR2 SYGVKD. The DNA of the CDR3 is TGTGCCATCAGTTCGACTAGCGGGATTGAAAACATTCAGTACTTC. Translating it yields CAISSTSGIENIQYF.

This chain links TRBV29-1 with TRBJ2-5, with 8 bases lining up with TRBD2. The J call may be incorrect, as the DNA end agrees better with TRBJ2-7. The CDR3 loop spans 14 amino acids. Germline V gene sequence: CDR1 SQVTM, CDR2 ANQGSEA. Here the CDR3 DNA reads TGCAGCGTTGCCCCGGGGGGGCCCAGAGACGAGCAGTACTTC. Amino acids: CSVAPGGPRDEQYF.

There are a few counts of this clonotype. The V call is TRBV7-9, the J call TRBJ2-5, with 10 bases lining up with TRBD1. This CDR3 is 14 amino acids long. Germline loops: CDR1 SEHNR, CDR2 FQNEAQ (reference sequence). V was pared by 5 bases and J by 4 bases, with 4 bases of the junction left unmatched. The CDR3 nucleotides are TGTGCCAGCAGCACCCGGGACAGGGGAGAGACCCAGTACTTC. This codes for CASSTRDRGETQYF.